The T cell receptor (beta chain) described here comes from a study of spatial heterogeneity in lung cancer. Background on the study: Alpha-chain sequences were consistently detected less often than beta-chain sequences. A unique TCR and UMI combination showed up more than ten times in raw reads, on average.

Study outcomes and limitations: In blood, ubiquitous expanded tumor TCRs appeared more at resection than follow-up.

A unique molecular identifier was attached to every TCR cDNA molecule. TCRdb itself ran the 5' RACE reads through MiXCR, one entry per CDR3 protein. The sample includes around 110,000 distinct CDR3 sequences, 10% to 15% seen only once; the top ten take roughly 15%. This clonotype was seen a few times. Its antigen is as yet unknown. The junction and the germline gene differ at one end; a read error may be behind it. Sample time point: blood at routine non-recurrence follow-up after resection. The sequenced material consisted of unsorted whole RNA from tumor, nontumor lung or frozen PBMC. Sequenced here: PBMCs, sampled at follow-up. This clonotype was sampled from a male donor with early-stage non-small cell lung cancer.

The CDR3 DNA follows: TGTGTCAGCAGCCCGGACAGGGTAAATTCACCCCTCCACTTT. This gives the protein CVSSPDRVNSPLHF. This sequence joins TRBV5-6 and TRBJ1-6, with TRBD1 identical over 8 bases. The CDR3 loop spans 14 amino acids. The germline V gene has CDR1 SGHDT and CDR2 YYEEEE. Complete variable domain (other parts from reference TRBV5-6 and TRBJ1-6): DAGVTQSPTHLIKTRGQQVTLRCSPKSGHDTVSWYQQALGQGPQFIFQYYEEEERQRGNFPDRFSGHQFPNYSSELNVNALLLGDSALYLCVSSPDRVNSPLHFGNGTRLTVT.